The 17 T cell receptor beta chains given below trace back to one sample, sequenced in a study of T cells in Graves' hyperthyroidism and ophthalmopathy. TCR beta CDR3 sequences were amplified from RNA transcripts. During a first-round RT-PCR of the TCR CDR3, the HTBI primer set was used. TCRdb used MiXCR to reprocess the multiplex PCR reads, holding one entry per CDR3 protein. The data contain more than 500,000 distinct CDR3 sequences, 40% to 50% of them singletons. Material: peripheral blood or thyroid tissue (not recorded which). All receptors come from an adult woman with Graves' disease, either hyperthyroidism or ophthalmopathy (not recorded which).

Concerning this clonotype itself: A read error may explain this, as a much larger clone is one base away. The chain has TRBV19 and TRBJ1-1; unclear D gene. CDR3 length: 13 amino acids. The V gene's germline CDR1 is LNHDA and CDR2 SQIVND (reference sequence). V lost 3 bases to trimming and J lost 3 bases, with 8 bases between them. This chain's CDR3 is CASSMMGHTEAFF. As DNA, the CDR3 is TGTGCCAGTAGTATGATGGGCCACACTGAAGCTTTCTTT.

J is TRBJ2-7 and V is TRBV15; D tentatively fits TRBD1 or TRBD2 (6 bases each). The CDR3 loop spans 15 amino acids. V dropped 0 bases and J dropped 6 bases, with 15 bases sitting between them. CDR1 and CDR2 (germline): LNHNV, YYDKDF (reference sequence). CDR3 nucleotides: TGTGCCACCAGCAGAGAATGGGGCAGGGGAGGCGAGCAGTACTTC. Its protein product is CATSREWGRGGEQYF.

As concerns this clonotype: This may come from a read error, since a much larger clone is one base off. The conserved phenylalanine or tryptophan is not found at the CDR3 terminus, so this likely reflects a read error. This chain links TRBV28 with TRBJ1-2; unclear D gene. V shed 4 bases and J shed 4 bases, with 10 bases lying between them. CDR1 and CDR2 from the germline V gene are MDHEN and SYDVKM. The CDR3 contains 13 residues. In DNA, the CDR3 is TGTGCCAGCAGTTCCTCTGTGCGCTATGGCTACACCTCC. This sequence encodes CASSSSVRYGYTS.

This clonotype was picked up many times. The rearrangement uses TRBV7-2 and TRBJ2-7; TRBD1 agrees at 7 bases. V dropped 5 bases and J dropped 0; count of bases not matched to a gene: 10. This CDR3 has 16 amino acids. The V gene's germline CDR1 is SGHTA and CDR2 FQGNSA. CDR3 protein: CASSHQDRYSSYEQYF. The CDR3, as DNA: TGTGCCAGCAGCCACCAGGACAGGTACTCCTCCTACGAGCAGTACTTC.

This clonotype was detected ten times or more. This rearrangement joins TRBV7-2 to TRBJ2-7, with 9 bases identical to TRBD2. Trimming removed 4 bases from V and 2 bases from J; junction bases left unmatched: 12. This CDR3 has 17 amino acids. The germline gives CDR1 SGHTA, CDR2 FQGNSA. The CDR3 DNA is TGTGCCAGCAGCTCGAGGCACGGGCTAGCGGGAACCTACGAGCAGTACTTC. Translated, it gives CASSSRHGLAGTYEQYF.

This clonotype was recorded many times. The chain uses TRBV6-6 and TRBJ1-2, with TRBD1 matching over 9 bases. This CDR3 contains 16 residues. V shed 5 bases, J shed 7 bases, and the junction held 14 bases outside the gene matches. Germline CDR1 MNHNY, CDR2 SVGAGI (reference sequence). For the CDR3, the DNA is TGTGCCAGCAGTCCCTCAACAGGGGGCAGAAGTGGTGGCTACACCTTC. Its protein is CASSPSTGGRSGGYTF.

The chain recombines TRBV28 with TRBJ1-1, with D maybe TRBD1 (6 bases). V lost 6 bases and J lost 1, with 15 bases in between. Germline-derived CDR1 and CDR2 are MDHEN and SYDVKM. The CDR3 loop spans 15 amino acids. The CDR3: CASRPTTGWNTEAFF. The CDR3 bases are TGTGCCAGCAGACCGACCACAGGGTGGAACACTGAAGCTTTCTTT.

The chain couples TRBV12-3 or TRBV12-4 to TRBJ2-5; D unresolved. CDR3 length: 15 amino acids. The germline V and J ends were trimmed by 6 bases and 3 bases, with 17 bases remaining between them. CDR3 nucleotide sequence: TGTGCCAGCAGCCATACTCTAGACCGAGAAGAGACCCAGTACTTC. Its protein is CASSHTLDREETQYF.

CDR3 sequence (DNA): TGTGCCAGCAGGGACGTGATGAACACTGAAGCTTTCTTT. Amino acids: CASRDVMNTEAFF. The chain links TRBV18 to TRBJ1-1; a possible D gene is TRBD1 (5 bases). The CDR3 covers 13 residues. V lost 8 bases and J 0 bases, leaving 10 bases between the germline ends. In germline, CDR1 is KGHSH, CDR2 LQKENI.

The gene calls are TRBV10-2 and TRBJ2-7; the match to TRBD2 covers 12 bases. The CDR3 spans 16 residues. CDR1 and CDR2 (germline): WSHSY, SAAADI. V lost 4 bases and J lost 1; bases outside the gene matches: 5. The CDR3 DNA sequence: TGCGCCAGCAGTGCCAGACTAGCGGGAGATTCCTACGAGCAGTACTTC. This encodes CASSARLAGDSYEQYF.

This clonotype was found many times. This sequence joins TRBV14 and TRBJ2-5; the D gene is possibly TRBD2 (5 bases). Germline CDR1 reads SGHDN; CDR2 reads FVKESK. The CDR3 extends over 13 amino acids. V gave up 1 base and J gave up 4 bases, with 7 bases separating them. The CDR3 DNA reads TGTGCCAGCAGCCAAGGGGAGAGAGAGACCCAGTACTTC. Translated, it gives CASSQGERETQYF.

The V and J genes are TRBV19 and TRBJ1-2, with unresolved D. CDR1 LNHDA and CDR2 SQIVND come from the germline V gene (reference sequence). This CDR3 has 11 amino acids. The V and J ends lost 3 bases and 12 bases respectively, with 11 bases between them. The CDR3 sequence: CASSMAAGNTF. As DNA, the CDR3 is TGTGCCAGTAGTATGGCGGCTGGAAACACCTTC.

The chain links TRBV10-3 to TRBJ2-1; 11 bases are shared with TRBD2. The CDR3 loop spans 13 amino acids. The V gene's germline CDR1 is ENHRY and CDR2 SYGVKD. V gave up 6 bases and J gave up 6 bases; unmatched junction bases: 1. The CDR3 DNA is TGTGCCATCAGGGGGACTAGCGGCAATGAGCAGTTCTTC. Its protein is CAIRGTSGNEQFF.

The V call is TRBV10-3, the J call TRBJ1-4; no reliable D call. Trimming removed 6 bases from V and 5 bases from J, with 4 bases in between. Germline CDR1 ENHRY, CDR2 SYGVKD. The CDR3 covers 11 residues. CDR3 in amino acids: CAISKNEKLFF. For the CDR3, the DNA is TGTGCCATCAGCAAAAATGAAAAACTGTTTTTT.

This chain links TRBV24-1 with TRBJ1-5; D is possibly TRBD1 (5 bases). This CDR3 has 15 amino acids. With 6 bases removed from V and 2 bases from J, the gap between germline ends came to 13 bases. Germline V gene lookup returns CDR1 KGHDR and CDR2 SFDVKD. For the CDR3, the DNA is TGTGCCACCAGTCCCCGTGGGGGAGGCAATCAGCCCCAGCATTTT. Translation: CATSPRGGGNQPQHF.

This clonotype came up many times. This sequence joins TRBV7-2 and TRBJ2-5; D call uncertain. This CDR3 spans 19 amino acids. V was cut by 1 base and J by 5 bases, with 26 bases left in between. Germline V gene data show CDR1 as SGHTA and CDR2 as FQGNSA. This chain's CDR3 is CASSLGFERFKGKIETQYF. The CDR3 bases are TGTGCCAGCAGCTTAGGTTTCGAGAGGTTTAAAGGAAAGATCGAGACCCAGTACTTC.

Ten or more counts support this clonotype. V usage is TRBV6-5 and J usage is TRBJ2-5; D unclear. This CDR3 has 13 amino acids. Trimming cost V 5 bases and J 4 bases, with 11 bases left between them. Germline V lookup: CDR1 MNHEY, CDR2 SVGAGI. The CDR3 sequence is CASSRPSGETQYF. The CDR3, as DNA: TGTGCCAGCAGTCGTCCTAGTGGAGAGACCCAGTACTTC.